These 8 T cell receptor beta chains share one sample of origin, sequenced in a study of T cells expressing NK-cell markers. For each CDR3 protein, TCRdb gives one entry from its re-call of the 5' RACE reads, without DNA. The record lists 550,000 to 600,000 distinct CDR3 sequences, of which the ten most abundant hold about 3.6%. The sequenced sample consisted of blood T cells: a sorted CD56 or NKG2C T cell subset, CD4+ or CD8+ T cells, or bulk PBMC T cells (not recorded which). These receptors were collected from a man aged 18 to 29 in good health.

The chain is built from TRBV9 and TRBJ1-1. CDR1 and CDR2 (germline): SGDLS, YYNGEE. The CDR3 consists of 13 residues. The CDR3 region is CASSESMNTEAFF.

The chain has TRBV5-1 and TRBJ1-1. The CDR3 runs to 16 residues. From germline, CDR1 is SGHRS and CDR2 YFSETQ. Here the CDR3 reads CASSLDFRVMNTEAFF.

The V call is TRBV12-3 or TRBV12-4, the J call TRBJ2-4; the TCRdb call, TRBD1, lacks DNA for checking. The CDR3 contains 16 residues. The CDR3 loop is CASSKQGAGSKNIQYF.

The chain employs TRBV12-3 or TRBV12-4 and TRBJ2-1. The CDR3 sequence is 13 residues long. Here the CDR3 reads CASSRDSYNEQFF.

This chain connects TRBV25-1 to TRBJ2-7; TCRdb outputs TRBD1, but without DNA this stays unchecked. Germline lookup yields CDR1 MGHDK and CDR2 SYGVNS. This CDR3 is built from 11 residues. The CDR3 sequence is CASTSGAEQYF.

The V call is TRBV4-2, the J call TRBJ2-4; the TCRdb call, TRBD2, lacks DNA for checking. Germline V gene sequence: CDR1 LGHNA, CDR2 YNFKEQ. This CDR3 is 15 amino acids long. The CDR3 loop is CASSQVTSWENIQYF.

The chain links TRBV10-3 to TRBJ2-3; TCRdb gives TRBD2 as the D gene, but with no DNA this cannot be confirmed. In germline, CDR1 is ENHRY, CDR2 SYGVKD. This CDR3 is 15 amino acids long. The CDR3 sequence: CAISGGLAGTDTQYF.

The chain joins TRBV20-1 to TRBJ1-6; TCRdb names TRBD1, which stays unverified in the absence of DNA. CDR1 DFQATT and CDR2 SNEGSKA come from the germline V gene (reference sequence). This CDR3 contains 13 residues. The CDR3 sequence: CSARDQGATPLHF.